This T cell receptor beta chain was observed in a study of shared clonotypes between healthy human individuals. Germline loops: CDR1 SGHTA, CDR2 FQGTGA. Trimming took off 4 bases at V and 10 bases at J, with 11 bases between the two ends. This CDR3 region has 12 residues. Overall study results and limits: Rarefaction analysis demonstrated incomplete sorted-subset sequencing notwithstanding large depth. Among donors, sharing of clonotypes was expected to be affected by sequencing depth.

Points on this clone: Its antigen is undetermined.

Clones were sequenced by immunoSEQ multiplex PCR, and TCRdb holds only the in-frame ones, with some missing. The table shows a few million clones, with approximately 95% occurring only once. Sequencing was carried out using naive CD4+ T cells from PBMCs. Subset: CD45RA+ positively selected. The gene calls are TRBV7-3 and TRBJ2-1; weak D call: TRBD1 (5 bases). This TCR came from a man aged 18-30 years in good health. Some clones in this sample may be carry-over from other donors' samples. As DNA, the CDR3 is TGTGCCAGCAGCTCAAGGGGTCAGGAGCAGTTCTTC. It is translated as CASSSRGQEQFF.